Listed below are T cell receptor beta chains from one sample, sequenced in a study of cytomegalovirus exposure and HLA in healthy donors. Sequencing used immunoSEQ multiplex PCR; TCRdb keeps in-frame clones, though not all of them. The sample holds approximately 120,000 clones; 15% to 20% are singletons and the top ten take approximately 2.9%. Sample: PBMCs. These receptors came from a female donor in good health and CMV-seropositive. CDR3s include the opening cysteine and the closing phenylalanine or tryptophan. The order of the fields is D gene, clone size, J gene, V gene, CDR3 protein, CDR3 DNA. D genes are given only for firm matches. The size entry is marked missing in some rows and otherwise reads once, few, many or a size class.

. | . | TRBJ2-2 | TRBV7-9 | CASSPGPGVGELFF | TGTGCCAGCAGCCCCGGGCCGGGGGTCGGGGAGCTGTTTTTT
TRBD1 | . | TRBJ2-3 | TRBV9 | CASSRQGIVTDTQYF | TGTGCCAGCAGTCGACAGGGCATTGTCACAGATACGCAGTATTTT
. | few | TRBJ1-4 | TRBV7-9 | CASSPSGMNEKLFF | TGTGCCAGCAGCCCGTCAGGGATGAACGAAAAACTGTTTTTT
. | . | TRBJ2-7 | TRBV7-2 | CASSLALAVYEQYF | TGTGCCAGCAGCTTAGCGCTAGCCGTCTACGAGCAGTACTTC
. | . | TRBJ2-7 | TRBV9 | CASSPRGGLDYEQYF | TGTGCCAGCAGCCCTCGAGGAGGGCTCGACTACGAGCAGTACTTC
. | few | TRBJ1-1 | TRBV28 | CASIGRTEAFF | TGTGCCAGCATTGGGAGAACTGAAGCTTTCTTT
. | few | TRBJ1-5 | TRBV20-1 | CSASEGQPQHF | TGCAGTGCTAGTGAGGGACAGCCCCAGCATTTT
TRBD1 | . | TRBJ1-1 | TRBV19 | CASSILFYGTGNTEAFF | TGTGCCAGTAGTATACTTTTTTACGGGACAGGGAACACTGAAGCTTTCTTT
. | . | TRBJ2-7 | TRBV5-1 | CASSLSAVTYEQYF | TGCGCCAGCAGCTTGTCGGCGGTTACCTACGAGCAGTACTTC
. | few | TRBJ1-2 | TRBV6-5 | CASHRQNYGYTF | TGTGCCAGTCATCGACAGAACTATGGCTACACCTTC
. | . | TRBJ1-2 | TRBV6-5 | CASSYHQGSDGYTF | TGTGCCAGCAGTTACCATCAGGGCAGTGATGGCTACACCTTC
. | . | TRBJ1-6 | TRBV5-1 | CASRENQGNSSPLHF | TGCGCCAGCAGAGAGAACCAGGGCAACTCTTCACCCCTCCACTTT
TRBD1 | . | TRBJ2-2 | TRBV4-2 | CASSPNRGRKGELFF | TGTGCCAGCAGCCCGAACAGGGGAAGGAAAGGGGAGCTGTTTTTT
. | few | TRBJ1-2 | TRBV6-5 | CASSYLPGLDGYTF | TGTGCCAGCAGTTACCTTCCAGGACTGGATGGCTACACCTTC
TRBD2 | . | TRBJ2-3 | TRBV9 | CASSAPGLAMGTDTQYF | TGTGCCAGCAGCGCTCCGGGACTAGCCATGGGCACAGATACGCAGTATTTT
. | . | TRBJ1-5 | TRBV28 | CASSHYSNQPQHF | TGTGCCAGCAGTCACTATAGCAATCAGCCCCAGCATTTT
. | . | TRBJ1-2 | TRBV7-2 | CASTRGGPLKGYTF | TGTGCCAGCACCCGGGGGGGGCCCCTTAAGGGCTACACCTTC